Presented here are 5 T cell receptor beta chains from one specimen sequenced in a study of radiation and T cells in renal cell carcinoma. Time point in this sample: blood 4 weeks post-SBRT, at nephrectomy. As to treatment: 15 Gy SBRT to primary tumor, nephrectomy 4 weeks later. Sequencing was performed with immunoSEQ multiplex PCR; in TCRdb, only in-frame clones are kept and a portion is missing. The table has roughly 58,000 clones, roughly 80% seen once; the top ten hold around 6.8%. Sequencing was performed on blood, taken from a patient whose treatment included radiotherapy and nephrectomy. The source of these receptors is a man aged 60-69 years with renal cell carcinoma.

The chain uses TRBV6-1 and TRBJ1-2, with no clear D. From germline, CDR1 is MNHNS and CDR2 SASEGT. The CDR3 totals 15 residues. V dropped 0 bases and J dropped 6 bases, with 14 bases sitting between them. The CDR3 DNA reads TGTGCCAGCAGTGAAGCGCTTCGGGGAGCGGATGGCTACACCTTC. Translation: CASSEALRGADGYTF.

This clone was observed once. The chain uses TRBV5-1 and TRBJ2-5; no clear D. Trimming cost V 2 bases and J 4 bases, with 9 bases left between them. Germline assignment: CDR1 SGHRS and CDR2 YFSETQ. The CDR3 length is 13 residues. The CDR3 DNA reads as TGCGCCAGCAGCTTACTCACCGGAGAGACCCAGTACTTC. This gives the protein CASSLLTGETQYF.

The J gene is TRBJ1-2, the V gene TRBV5-1; unclear D gene. V was cut by 8 bases and J by 4 bases, with 15 bases left in between. The CDR3 is 13 residues long. CDR1 and CDR2 from the germline V gene are SGHRS and YFSETQ. The CDR3 sequence is CASRWAVFYGYTF. CDR3 coding DNA: TGCGCCAGTCGCTGGGCAGTCTTCTATGGCTACACCTTC. Full variable domain (outside the CDR3, taken from reference TRBV5-1 and TRBJ1-2): KAGVTQTPRYLIKTRGQQVTLSCSPISGHRSVSWYQQTPGQGLQFLFEYFSETQRNKGNFPGRFSGRQFSNSRSEMNVSTLELGDSALYLCASRWAVFYGYTFGSGTRLTVV.

V usage is TRBV7-9 and J usage is TRBJ1-1; D is unresolved. The CDR3 has 14 residues. The ends were cut back, 1 base at V and 2 bases at J, with 8 bases in the middle. Germline assignment: CDR1 SEHNR and CDR2 FQNEAQ (reference sequence). In DNA, the CDR3 is TGTGCCAGCAGCTTAGAGGGCAGAAACACTGAAGCTTTCTTT. Amino acids: CASSLEGRNTEAFF.

This sequence joins TRBV9 and TRBJ2-2; maybe TRBD2 (7 bases). V lost 4 bases, J lost 4 bases, and 14 bases lay in between. Germline CDR1 is SGDLS and CDR2 is YYNGEE. The CDR3 totals 15 residues. The DNA of the CDR3 is TGTGCCAGCAGCCTGGGGGGGCCGGGCACCGGGGAGCTGTTTTTT. This sequence encodes CASSLGGPGTGELFF. The whole variable domain, filled in from reference TRBV9 and TRBJ2-2, reads DSGVTQTPKHLITATGQRVTLRCSPRSGDLSVYWYQQSLDQGLQFLIQYYNGEERAKGNILERFSAQQFPDLHSELNLSSLELGDSALYFCASSLGGPGTGELFFGEGSRLTVL.